These T cell receptor beta chains were read from a single sample in a study of blood T cell repertoires in COVID-19. Some clones are missing from TCRdb's copy, which holds only in-frame ones; the method was immunoSEQ multiplex PCR. The sample shows fewer than 300,000 clones, about nine tenths of them seen only once. Sequenced sample: peripheral blood. The receptors were gathered from a man between 60 and 75 years old who had recovered from COVID-19. Both conserved end residues are part of each CDR3. The D gene is left open where the match is weak. Not all rows give a size; the values are once, few, many and, for expanded clones, a class.

clone_size: once
v_call: TRBV5-4
d_call: NA
j_call: TRBJ1-5
cdr3_aa: CASSWGPTSPQHF
cdr3_nt: TGTGCCAGCAGCTGGGGCCCGACATCTCCCCAGCATTTT

clone_size: NA
v_call: TRBV19
d_call: NA
j_call: TRBJ2-7
cdr3_aa: CASSPPSGSNEQYF
cdr3_nt: TGTGCCAGTAGTCCGCCGTCGGGGTCAAACGAGCAGTACTTC

clone_size: NA
v_call: TRBV7-9
d_call: NA
j_call: TRBJ1-1
cdr3_aa: CASSSSGAFGNTEAFF
cdr3_nt: TGTGCCAGCAGCTCCTCAGGGGCCTTTGGGAACACTGAAGCTTTCTTT

clone_size: NA
v_call: TRBV3-1/TRBV3-2
d_call: NA
j_call: TRBJ2-1
cdr3_aa: CASSRTPGLTYNEQFF
cdr3_nt: TGTGCCAGCAGCAGAACACCGGGACTGACATACAATGAGCAGTTCTTC

clone_size: NA
v_call: TRBV13
d_call: NA
j_call: TRBJ2-5
cdr3_aa: CASSLAVPNRVETQYF
cdr3_nt: TGTGCCAGCAGCTTAGCTGTCCCGAACAGAGTAGAGACCCAGTACTTC

clone_size: NA
v_call: TRBV7-9
d_call: TRBD1
j_call: TRBJ1-2
cdr3_aa: CASSFSGQGRYGYTF
cdr3_nt: TGTGCCAGCAGCTTTTCAGGACAGGGGAGATATGGCTACACCTTC

clone_size: once
v_call: TRBV18
d_call: TRBD1
j_call: TRBJ2-3
cdr3_aa: CASSPKQGAADTQYF
cdr3_nt: TGTGCCAGCTCACCAAAACAGGGGGCCGCAGATACGCAGTATTTT

clone_size: once
v_call: TRBV4-1
d_call: NA
j_call: TRBJ2-5
cdr3_aa: CASSLMTGPKETQYF
cdr3_nt: TGCGCCAGCAGCCTCATGACAGGTCCAAAAGAGACCCAGTACTTC

clone_size: NA
v_call: TRBV5-1
d_call: TRBD2
j_call: TRBJ2-7
cdr3_aa: CASSFFLAGGLSYEQYF
cdr3_nt: TGCGCCAGCAGCTTTTTTCTAGCGGGGGGCCTCTCCTACGAGCAGTACTTC

clone_size: NA
v_call: TRBV9
d_call: TRBD2
j_call: TRBJ2-3
cdr3_aa: CASSVTSGGAPDTQYF
cdr3_nt: TGTGCCAGCAGCGTTACTAGCGGGGGGGCCCCAGATACGCAGTATTTT

clone_size: NA
v_call: TRBV5-1
d_call: TRBD2
j_call: TRBJ2-3
cdr3_aa: CASSAGLAGVDTQYF
cdr3_nt: TGCGCCAGCAGCGCTGGACTAGCGGGGGTGGATACGCAGTATTTT

clone_size: NA
v_call: TRBV7-2
d_call: NA
j_call: TRBJ1-3
cdr3_aa: CASSFVGGGSSGNTIYF
cdr3_nt: TGTGCCAGCAGCTTTGTCGGGGGGGGGTCCTCTGGAAACACCATATATTTT

clone_size: NA
v_call: TRBV18
d_call: TRBD1
j_call: TRBJ1-3
cdr3_aa: CASSTGTGGTNTIYF
cdr3_nt: TGTGCCAGCTCAACCGGGACAGGGGGCACAAACACCATATATTTT

clone_size: NA
v_call: TRBV18
d_call: TRBD1
j_call: TRBJ1-2
cdr3_aa: CASSPRQGATVLGAYTF
cdr3_nt: TGTGCCAGCTCACCGAGACAGGGGGCCACCGTACTAGGGGCCTACACCTTC

clone_size: once
v_call: TRBV4-1
d_call: NA
j_call: TRBJ2-7
cdr3_aa: CASSQEAPFGGTYEQYF
cdr3_nt: TGCGCCAGCAGCCAAGAAGCCCCCTTTGGGGGGACCTACGAGCAGTACTTC

clone_size: NA
v_call: TRBV5-6
d_call: TRBD1
j_call: TRBJ1-3
cdr3_aa: CASSPGMTGWSGNTIYF
cdr3_nt: TGTGCCAGCAGCCCCGGCATGACAGGGTGGTCTGGAAACACCATATATTTT

clone_size: NA
v_call: TRBV30
d_call: NA
j_call: TRBJ1-2
cdr3_aa: CAWRTANYGYTF
cdr3_nt: TGTGCCTGGAGAACAGCTAACTATGGCTACACCTTC

clone_size: NA
v_call: TRBV7-2
d_call: TRBD1
j_call: TRBJ1-4
cdr3_aa: CASSLRGQGSEKLFF
cdr3_nt: TGTGCCAGCAGCTTACGGGGACAGGGTAGTGAAAAACTGTTTTTT

clone_size: NA
v_call: TRBV29-1
d_call: NA
j_call: TRBJ2-1
cdr3_aa: CSVIADRGSYNEQFF
cdr3_nt: TGCAGCGTCATAGCTGACCGGGGCTCCTACAATGAGCAGTTCTTC

clone_size: once
v_call: TRBV10-3
d_call: NA
j_call: TRBJ2-7
cdr3_aa: CAISDTGEIYEQYF
cdr3_nt: TGTGCCATCAGTGATACGGGGGAGATCTACGAGCAGTACTTC

clone_size: NA
v_call: TRBV13
d_call: TRBD2
j_call: TRBJ2-7
cdr3_aa: CASSLAGGRYEQYF
cdr3_nt: TGTGCCAGCAGCCTAGCGGGGGGGCGCTACGAGCAGTACTTC

clone_size: NA
v_call: TRBV5-6
d_call: NA
j_call: TRBJ1-2
cdr3_aa: CASSLGGTLPGYTF
cdr3_nt: TGTGCCAGCAGCTTGGGAGGGACACTCCCGGGCTACACCTTC

clone_size: NA
v_call: TRBV24-1
d_call: TRBD1
j_call: TRBJ1-1
cdr3_aa: CATISQGDRGDGNTEAFF
cdr3_nt: TGTGCCACCATATCCCAGGGGGACAGGGGGGACGGGAACACTGAAGCTTTCTTT

clone_size: NA
v_call: TRBV6-7
d_call: TRBD2
j_call: TRBJ2-7
cdr3_aa: CAKREGGYEQYF
cdr3_nt: TGTGCCAAACGGGAGGGTGGCTACGAGCAGTACTTC

clone_size: NA
v_call: TRBV5-4
d_call: TRBD1
j_call: TRBJ2-5
cdr3_aa: CASSLGGRARGSQETQYF
cdr3_nt: TGTGCCAGCAGCTTGGGAGGGCGAGCCAGGGGGTCACAAGAGACCCAGTACTTC

clone_size: NA
v_call: TRBV5-1
d_call: TRBD1
j_call: TRBJ2-5
cdr3_aa: CAIVQGTQETQYF
cdr3_nt: TGCGCCATCGTACAGGGGACACAAGAGACCCAGTACTTC

clone_size: once
v_call: TRBV6-5
d_call: NA
j_call: TRBJ1-2
cdr3_aa: CASSYPGGYTF
cdr3_nt: TGTGCCAGCAGTTACCCCGGTGGCTACACCTTC

clone_size: NA
v_call: TRBV7-9
d_call: TRBD1
j_call: TRBJ1-1
cdr3_aa: CASSPRQGARNTEAFF
cdr3_nt: TGTGCCAGCAGCCCCAGACAGGGGGCGAGGAACACTGAAGCTTTCTTT

clone_size: once
v_call: TRBV9
d_call: NA
j_call: TRBJ1-1
cdr3_aa: CASSPTLRRSNTEAFF
cdr3_nt: TGTGCCAGCAGCCCCACCCTTCGCAGGTCTAACACTGAAGCTTTCTTT

clone_size: NA
v_call: TRBV7-9
d_call: TRBD1
j_call: TRBJ1-4
cdr3_aa: CASSLGQGEGEKLFF
cdr3_nt: TGTGCCAGCAGCTTAGGACAGGGGGAAGGTGAAAAACTGTTTTTT

clone_size: NA
v_call: TRBV7-2
d_call: TRBD2
j_call: TRBJ2-5
cdr3_aa: CASSLQLVSGETQYF
cdr3_nt: TGTGCCAGCAGCCTCCAACTAGTTAGCGGGGAGACCCAGTACTTC

clone_size: NA
v_call: TRBV23-1
d_call: TRBD2
j_call: TRBJ2-7
cdr3_aa: CASSQFSRTSGGPRDEQYF
cdr3_nt: TGCGCCAGCAGTCAATTCAGCCGGACTAGCGGGGGGCCTCGAGACGAGCAGTACTTC

clone_size: NA
v_call: TRBV7-3
d_call: NA
j_call: TRBJ2-3
cdr3_aa: CASSLVVADTQYF
cdr3_nt: TGTGCCAGCAGCTTGGTAGTCGCAGATACGCAGTATTTT

clone_size: NA
v_call: TRBV6-5
d_call: NA
j_call: TRBJ1-5
cdr3_aa: CASSLTGFNQPQHF
cdr3_nt: TGTGCCAGCAGCCTTACAGGGTTTAATCAGCCCCAGCATTTT

clone_size: NA
v_call: TRBV11-1
d_call: NA
j_call: TRBJ1-2
cdr3_aa: CASSLRGWGGYTF
cdr3_nt: TGTGCCAGCAGCCTCAGGGGCTGGGGCGGCTACACCTTC

clone_size: NA
v_call: TRBV24-1
d_call: TRBD1
j_call: TRBJ1-4
cdr3_aa: CATSDRGQGVTNEKLFF
cdr3_nt: TGTGCCACCAGTGATCGGGGGCAGGGGGTGACTAATGAAAAACTGTTTTTT

clone_size: NA
v_call: TRBV18
d_call: TRBD1
j_call: TRBJ2-1
cdr3_aa: CASSSQTGGAGNEQFF
cdr3_nt: TGTGCCAGCTCATCACAAACAGGGGGCGCGGGCAATGAGCAGTTCTTC

clone_size: once
v_call: TRBV6-5
d_call: NA
j_call: TRBJ2-7
cdr3_aa: CASRADFSGYEQYF
cdr3_nt: TGTGCCAGCAGGGCCGATTTTAGCGGCTACGAGCAGTACTTC

clone_size: NA
v_call: TRBV6-2/TRBV6-3
d_call: NA
j_call: TRBJ1-1
cdr3_aa: CASTPSYRNTEAFF
cdr3_nt: TGTGCCAGCACCCCATCGTACAGGAACACTGAAGCTTTCTTT

clone_size: NA
v_call: TRBV4-2
d_call: TRBD1
j_call: TRBJ1-5
cdr3_aa: CASSQDLGTGTRNQPQHF
cdr3_nt: TGTGCCAGCAGCCAAGATCTTGGGACAGGGACCCGTAACCAGCCCCAGCATTTT

clone_size: NA
v_call: TRBV10-2
d_call: NA
j_call: TRBJ1-1
cdr3_aa: CASTGGTIEAFF
cdr3_nt: TGCGCCAGCACAGGTGGGACTATTGAAGCTTTCTTT

clone_size: NA
v_call: TRBV6-2/TRBV6-3
d_call: NA
j_call: TRBJ2-7
cdr3_aa: CASSTTEEQYF
cdr3_nt: TGTGCCAGCAGTACGACAGAGGAGCAGTACTTC

clone_size: NA
v_call: TRBV7-3
d_call: TRBD1
j_call: TRBJ2-7
cdr3_aa: CASSVDRGDYEQYF
cdr3_nt: TGTGCCAGCAGCGTGGACAGGGGGGACTACGAGCAGTACTTC

clone_size: NA
v_call: TRBV6-5
d_call: TRBD1
j_call: TRBJ1-2
cdr3_aa: CASRRDSHGYTF
cdr3_nt: TGTGCCAGCAGGAGGGACAGCCATGGCTACACCTTC

clone_size: NA
v_call: TRBV9
d_call: NA
j_call: TRBJ2-3
cdr3_aa: CASSVDRASNSDTQYF
cdr3_nt: TGTGCCAGCAGCGTAGATCGAGCGTCAAATTCGGATACGCAGTATTTT

clone_size: NA
v_call: TRBV4-2
d_call: TRBD2
j_call: TRBJ2-5
cdr3_aa: CASSQDVTSGAETQYF
cdr3_nt: TGTGCCAGCAGCCAAGATGTAACTAGCGGGGCGGAGACCCAGTACTTC

clone_size: NA
v_call: TRBV12-3/TRBV12-4
d_call: NA
j_call: TRBJ2-2
cdr3_aa: CASRLTSTGELFF
cdr3_nt: TGTGCCAGCAGATTGACTAGCACCGGGGAGCTGTTTTTT

clone_size: NA
v_call: TRBV9
d_call: NA
j_call: TRBJ1-1
cdr3_aa: CASSVGRRGTEAFF
cdr3_nt: TGTGCCAGCAGCGTAGGTAGGAGGGGTACTGAAGCTTTCTTT

clone_size: NA
v_call: TRBV10-1
d_call: NA
j_call: TRBJ2-7
cdr3_aa: CASSAPGTVYEQYF
cdr3_nt: TGCGCCAGCAGTGCCCCCGGGACTGTTTACGAGCAGTACTTC

clone_size: NA
v_call: TRBV5-6
d_call: NA
j_call: TRBJ2-7
cdr3_aa: CASSGDWYEQYF
cdr3_nt: TGTGCCAGCAGCGGGGACTGGTACGAGCAGTACTTC

clone_size: NA
v_call: TRBV13
d_call: TRBD2
j_call: TRBJ2-7
cdr3_aa: CASSLGWSSGVSYEQYF
cdr3_nt: TGTGCCAGCAGCTTAGGTTGGTCCAGCGGGGTTTCCTACGAGCAGTACTTC

clone_size: NA
v_call: TRBV5-1
d_call: NA
j_call: TRBJ2-6
cdr3_aa: CASSSSTGSTGANVLTF
cdr3_nt: TGCGCCAGCAGCTCATCAACAGGGTCCACTGGGGCCAACGTCCTGACTTTC

clone_size: few
v_call: TRBV19
d_call: TRBD1
j_call: TRBJ2-2
cdr3_aa: CASSIGQGSGTGELFF
cdr3_nt: TGTGCCAGTAGTATCGGACAGGGTTCGGGCACCGGGGAGCTGTTTTTT

clone_size: NA
v_call: TRBV6-1
d_call: TRBD1
j_call: TRBJ1-2
cdr3_aa: CASSAGTGGAYYGYTF
cdr3_nt: TGTGCCAGCAGTGCCGGGACAGGGGGCGCCTACTATGGCTACACCTTC

clone_size: NA
v_call: TRBV7-6
d_call: TRBD2
j_call: TRBJ2-1
cdr3_aa: CASSLVGGGNNEQFF
cdr3_nt: TGTGCCAGCAGCTTAGTGGGGGGAGGGAACAATGAGCAGTTCTTC

clone_size: NA
v_call: TRBV9
d_call: TRBD1
j_call: TRBJ1-6
cdr3_aa: CASSVRDRGEPLHF
cdr3_nt: TGTGCCAGCAGCGTCCGGGACAGGGGGGAACCCCTCCACTTT

clone_size: once
v_call: TRBV27
d_call: NA
j_call: TRBJ1-6
cdr3_aa: CASRVQGGPLHF
cdr3_nt: TGTGCCAGTAGAGTCCAGGGAGGACCCCTCCACTTT

clone_size: NA
v_call: TRBV10-3
d_call: TRBD2
j_call: TRBJ2-7
cdr3_aa: CAIKAGDGYEQYF
cdr3_nt: TGTGCCATCAAGGCGGGGGATGGGTACGAGCAGTACTTC

clone_size: NA
v_call: TRBV18
d_call: TRBD1
j_call: TRBJ1-6
cdr3_aa: CASSPMGQRATNSPLHF
cdr3_nt: TGTGCCAGCTCACCAATGGGACAGAGAGCGACTAATTCACCCCTCCACTTT